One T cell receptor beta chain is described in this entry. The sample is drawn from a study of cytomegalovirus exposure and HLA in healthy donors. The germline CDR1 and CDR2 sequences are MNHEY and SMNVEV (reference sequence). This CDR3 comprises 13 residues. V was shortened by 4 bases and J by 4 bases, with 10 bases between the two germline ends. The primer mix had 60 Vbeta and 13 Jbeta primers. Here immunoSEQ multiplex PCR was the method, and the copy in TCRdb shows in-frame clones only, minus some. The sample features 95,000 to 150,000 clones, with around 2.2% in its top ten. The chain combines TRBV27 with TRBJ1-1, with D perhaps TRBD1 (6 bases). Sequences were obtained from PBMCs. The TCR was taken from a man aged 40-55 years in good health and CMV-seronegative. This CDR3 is CASSWGGGTEAFF. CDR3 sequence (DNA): TGTGCCAGCAGTTGGGGGGGCGGCACTGAAGCTTTCTTT.